A single sample is the source of the 17 T cell receptor beta chains below, sequenced in a study of beta chain features in type 1 diabetes. The study, taken as a whole, reports: Significant though moderate, a shortening of TCRB CDR3s appeared in all four CD4+ subsets of Type 1 diabetes patients.

Expressed TCRB transcripts were sequenced because the entire RNA isolate underwent reverse transcription. Measured with immunoSEQ multiplex PCR; TCRdb has only the in-frame clones, and not every one. This sample has about 640,000 clones, with roughly an eighth found just once. Their antigen targets remain unknown. The sample consisted of naive CD4+ T cells from blood. The origin of the receptors is a man under 40 with type 1 diabetes.

V usage is TRBV7-9 and J usage is TRBJ2-1; tentative D call: TRBD2 (6 bases). The germline V and J ends were trimmed by 5 bases and 3 bases, with 23 bases remaining between them. The CDR3 consists of 18 residues. CDR1 and CDR2 (germline): SEHNR, FQNEAQ (reference sequence). CDR3 coding DNA: TGTGCCAGCAGCCTGCGGCGGGGAGGCCCCAGTTTCTACAATGAGCAGTTCTTC. As protein: CASSLRRGGPSFYNEQFF.

CDR3 residues: CASSPNAGSNQPQHF. As DNA, the CDR3 is TGTGCCAGCAGCCCTAACGCGGGGTCGAACCAGCCCCAGCATTTT. The chain carries TRBV5-6 and TRBJ1-5; D is ambiguous. Germline V gene sequence: CDR1 SGHDT, CDR2 YYEEEE. Trimming took 4 bases from V and 7 from J, leaving 18 bases between them. CDR3 length equals 15 residues.

V and J are TRBV5-1 and TRBJ1-1; D remains unclear. The V end lost 6 bases, the J end lost 0 bases, and 15 bases lay between the germline ends. Germline loops: CDR1 SGHRS, CDR2 YFSETQ. The CDR3 runs to 15 residues. CDR3 DNA sequence: TGCGCCAGCACTGTTGGGTCACGCGTGAACACTGAAGCTTTCTTT. Amino acid sequence: CASTVGSRVNTEAFF.

Only a few counts were recorded for this clone. This chain joins TRBV9 and TRBJ2-1; D gene ambiguous. Germline CDR1 SGDLS, CDR2 YYNGEE. Trimming cost V 0 bases and J 4 bases, with 17 bases left between them. The CDR3 sequence is 17 residues long. Here the CDR3 DNA reads TGTGCCAGCAGCGTAGAGCCGGGTTCCGTAAGGTACAATGAGCAGTTCTTC. Translation: CASSVEPGSVRYNEQFF.

The rearrangement joins TRBV29-1 to TRBJ1-1; 7 bases align to TRBD1. Trimming took 7 bases from V and 4 from J; bases not matched to a gene: 18. The CDR3 is 16 amino acids. Germline V gives CDR1 SQVTM, CDR2 ANQGSEA. CDR3 amino acids: CSAEDRGRRGGTEAFF. In DNA form, the CDR3 reads TGCAGCGCAGAAGATAGGGGGCGAAGAGGAGGCACTGAAGCTTTCTTT.

The V and J genes are TRBV2 and TRBJ2-5, with D perhaps assigned TRBD1 or TRBD2 (5 bases each). Germline CDR1 reads SNHLY; CDR2 reads FYNNEI. This CDR3 comprises 13 residues. Trimming left V 7 bases short and J 5 bases short, with 14 bases between. CDR3 sequence (DNA): TGTGCCAGCACCCTGAGGGGCTGGGAGACCCAGTACTTC. Encoded protein: CASTLRGWETQYF. The full variable domain, its missing parts supplied by reference TRBV2 and TRBJ2-5, is EPEVTQTPSHQVTQMGQEVILRCVPISNHLYFYWYRQILGQKVEFLVSFYNNEISEKSEIFDDQFSVERPDGSNFTLKIRSTKLEDSAMYFCASTLRGWETQYFGPGTRLLVL.

This clone was seen a few times. CDR3 DNA: TGTGCCAGTAGTATTGGCCAGGGGGCGAATTTTCAAGAGACCCAGTACTTC. Its protein is CASSIGQGANFQETQYF. The genes are TRBV19 and TRBJ2-5, with TRBD1 matching over 8 bases. Per germline, CDR1 LNHDA and CDR2 SQIVND (reference sequence). The CDR3 is 17 amino acids. After removal of 3 bases from V and 2 bases from J, the junction contained 11 bases not matched to a gene.

The table lists this clone with a few counts. The CDR3 loop is CASSRQGGRGTDTQYF. CDR3 bases: TGTGCCAGCAGCCGTCAGGGGGGGCGGGGCACAGATACGCAGTATTTT. This sequence joins TRBV7-2 and TRBJ2-3; D is perhaps TRBD1 or TRBD2 (7 bases each). Trimming removed 5 bases from V and 1 base from J, with 16 bases in between. Germline CDR1 and CDR2: SGHTA and FQGNSA. The CDR3 length is 16 residues.

This clone was counted only a few times. This chain uses TRBV4-3 with TRBJ1-1; D is unclear. Trimming cost V 6 bases and J 1 base, with 18 bases left between them. Germline V gene sequence: CDR1 LGHNA, CDR2 YSLEER. This CDR3 has 16 amino acids. CDR3 sequence reads: CASSRSVDGWNTEAFF. CDR3 coding DNA: TGCGCCAGCAGTAGAAGTGTCGACGGCTGGAACACTGAAGCTTTCTTT.

This clone was seen a few times. This chain links TRBV30 with TRBJ2-7, with D perhaps matching TRBD1 (8 bases). The CDR3 spans 14 residues. V gave up 4 bases and J gave up 3 bases, with 16 bases separating them. CDR1 is GTSNPN, CDR2 SVGIG, per germline (reference sequence). CDR3 protein: CAWTHTGGVYEQYF. DNA of the CDR3: TGTGCCTGGACCCACACAGGGGGGGTCTACGAGCAGTACTTC.

This clone was seen only a few times. This sequence joins TRBV4-1 and TRBJ1-6; D is ambiguous. The germline V gene has CDR1 MGHRA and CDR2 YSYEKL. With 0 bases removed from V and 7 bases from J, the gap between germline ends came to 7 bases. This CDR3 spans 14 amino acids. As DNA, the CDR3 is TGCGCCAGCAGCCAAGATCCTTCAAATTCACCCCTCCACTTT. The encoded protein is CASSQDPSNSPLHF.

The chain employs TRBV7-8 and TRBJ2-1; 7 positions match TRBD1. This CDR3 has 14 residues. The V gene's germline CDR1 is SGHVS and CDR2 FQNEAQ. After removal of 5 bases from V and 8 bases from J, the junction contained 9 bases not matched to a gene. The chain's CDR3 is CASSQLGQEDEQFF. DNA for the CDR3: TGTGCCAGCAGCCAACTTGGACAGGAGGATGAGCAGTTCTTC.

V usage is TRBV19 and J usage is TRBJ1-6; D is perhaps TRBD1 (6 bases). V was cut by 0 bases and J by 10 bases, with 16 bases left in between. This CDR3 is built from 16 residues. In germline, CDR1 is LNHDA, CDR2 SQIVND (reference sequence). The DNA of the CDR3 is TGTGCCAGTAGTATAGACCTCAGGGGCTCCTTCTCACCCCTCCACTTT. Protein sequence: CASSIDLRGSFSPLHF.

This clone turned up a few times. The V call is TRBV5-1, the J call TRBJ2-7; 7 bases map to TRBD2. V lost 2 bases and J lost 0; bases outside the gene matches: 2. Germline CDR1 reads SGHRS; CDR2 reads YFSETQ. The CDR3 consists of 14 residues. CDR3 in DNA: TGCGCCAGCAGCTTCAGGGAGGGCTCCTACGAGCAGTACTTC. Translation: CASSFREGSYEQYF.

V gene TRBV7-2 combines with J gene TRBJ1-1; D remains ambiguous. Trimming shortened V by 3 bases and J by 1 base, and 6 bases separated the two germline ends. CDR1 is SGHTA and CDR2 is FQGNSA in the germline V gene. CDR3 length: 13 residues. The CDR3 DNA sequence: TGTGCCAGCAGCTTCATCCAGAACACTGAAGCTTTCTTT. Protein product: CASSFIQNTEAFF.

The chain couples TRBV6-5 to TRBJ1-1; TRBD1 matches 10 bases. Unmatched junction bases numbered 1, after V lost 2 bases and J lost 4 bases. CDR3 size: 14 residues. In germline, CDR1 is MNHEY, CDR2 SVGAGI. CDR3 residues: CASSYGTGVTEAFF. In nucleotides, the CDR3 is TGTGCCAGCAGTTACGGGACAGGGGTCACTGAAGCTTTCTTT.

V gene TRBV28 combines with J gene TRBJ2-1; 10 bases are shared with TRBD2. V gave up 5 bases and J gave up 2 bases; unmatched junction bases: 6. The CDR3 has 16 residues. Per the germline V gene, CDR1 is MDHEN and CDR2 is SYDVKM. The CDR3 protein is CASSTPSGGPYNEQFF. The CDR3 DNA reads TGTGCCAGCAGTACCCCTAGCGGGGGACCCTACAATGAGCAGTTCTTC.